These 23 T cell receptor beta chains originate from one sample sequenced in a study of T cell repertoires in cytomegalovirus infection. TCRdb used MiXCR to reprocess the reads, holding one entry per CDR3 protein. Of about 180,000 distinct CDR3 sequences in the sample, roughly an eighth are singletons; the top ten hold 20% to 30%. What was sequenced was PBMCs. The receptor set was obtained from a human donor in good health (CMV status not recorded). Some clones in this sample may be carry-over from other donors' samples.

This clonotype was seen a few times. At one boundary the junction diverges from the germline segment, which might be a read error. The chain combines TRBV4-3 with TRBJ2-2; 8 positions match TRBD2. Germline-derived CDR1 and CDR2 are LGHNA and YSLEER. The CDR3 is 15 residues long. The CDR3: CASTQGIAGTGELFF. DNA of the CDR3: TGCGCCAGCACCCAAGGGATAGCGGGAACCGGGGAGCTGTTTTTT.

The chain combines TRBV20-1 with TRBJ1-2, with a possible D match to TRBD1 (5 bases). With 4 bases removed from V and 3 bases from J, the gap between germline ends came to 15 bases. Germline lookup yields CDR1 DFQATT and CDR2 SNEGSKA (reference sequence). The CDR3 runs 14 residues. CDR3 residues: CSATGRVPYYGYTF. CDR3 bases: TGCAGTGCTACTGGCAGGGTACCCTACTATGGCTACACCTTC.

The V call is TRBV5-6, the J call TRBJ2-3; the D is unclear. Between the trimmed V and J ends, which lost 2 bases and 2 bases, there was a span of 12 bases. The germline V gene has CDR1 SGHDT and CDR2 YYEEEE. The CDR3 has 15 amino acids. The DNA for the CDR3 is TGTGCCAGCAGCTTTGACGGACCCAACACAGATACGCAGTATTTT. Amino acid sequence: CASSFDGPNTDTQYF.

The chain is built from TRBV7-2 and TRBJ2-3, with 8 bases fitting TRBD2. Germline assignment: CDR1 SGHTA and CDR2 FQGNSA. The CDR3 extends over 15 amino acids. V gave up 3 bases and J gave up 6 bases; unmatched junction bases: 8. The CDR3 loop reads CASSFSSGTKDTQYF. The DNA of the CDR3 is TGTGCCAGCAGCTTTAGTAGCGGGACCAAGGATACGCAGTATTTT.

The chain combines TRBV24-1 with TRBJ2-3, with D maybe TRBD2 (5 bases). This CDR3 spans 13 amino acids. Germline V lookup: CDR1 KGHDR, CDR2 SFDVKD. V was cut by 4 bases and J by 4 bases, with 8 bases left in between. CDR3 bases: TGTGCCACCAGTGACGGGCGGGCAGATACGCAGTATTTT. This encodes CATSDGRADTQYF.

There are a few counts of this clonotype. This sequence joins TRBV6-6 and TRBJ1-2; D perhaps matches TRBD1 (6 bases). The germline V gene has CDR1 MNHNY and CDR2 SVGAGI (reference sequence). With 6 bases removed from V and 3 bases from J, the gap between germline ends came to 11 bases. CDR3 length equals 13 residues. This CDR3 reads CASRGGFHYGYTF. CDR3 bases: TGTGCCAGCAGAGGGGGATTCCACTATGGCTACACCTTC.

This clonotype was observed a handful of times. The genes are TRBV3-1 and TRBJ2-1; D is perhaps TRBD2 (5 bases). The germline V and J ends were trimmed by 0 bases and 0 bases, with 12 bases remaining between them. CDR3 length: 17 amino acids. Germline V gene lookup returns CDR1 LGHDT and CDR2 YNNKEL (reference sequence). The CDR3 protein is CASSQDHPGDSYNEQFF. The CDR3 coding sequence is TGTGCCAGCAGCCAAGATCATCCCGGGGACTCCTACAATGAGCAGTTCTTC.

Ten or more counts support this clonotype. V is TRBV15 and J is TRBJ2-7, with D hard to call. The CDR3 loop spans 11 amino acids. Germline V gene lookup returns CDR1 LNHNV and CDR2 YYDKDF (reference sequence). The V end was cut by 3 bases, the J end by 7 bases, with 7 bases between. The CDR3: CATSRGWEQYF. The CDR3 DNA reads as TGTGCCACCAGCAGGGGGTGGGAGCAGTACTTC.

In its sample, this clonotype was seen many times. The rearrangement links TRBV7-9 to TRBJ1-1, with 8 bases identical to TRBD1. CDR1 is SEHNR, CDR2 FQNEAQ, per germline (reference sequence). Trimming removed 2 bases from V and 4 bases from J; junction bases left unmatched: 9. The CDR3 spans 16 residues. In DNA, the CDR3 is TGTGCCAGCAGCTTACCAGGGGGCGGTAGTAGCACTGAAGCTTTCTTT. Its protein is CASSLPGGGSSTEAFF.

This clonotype was recorded many times. V gene TRBV7-9 combines with J gene TRBJ2-3, with D tentatively TRBD1 (5 bases). The V end was cut by 1 base, the J end by 2 bases, with 10 bases between. Germline CDR1 SEHNR, CDR2 FQNEAQ (reference sequence). The length of the CDR3 is 15 residues. The CDR3 coding sequence is TGTGCCAGCAGCTTAGAGGGGTTCTCCACAGATACGCAGTATTTT. It translates to CASSLEGFSTDTQYF.

This clonotype was counted between two and nine times. The gene calls are TRBV19 and TRBJ1-1, with D hard to call. Germline V gives CDR1 LNHDA, CDR2 SQIVND (reference sequence). V was shortened by 6 bases and J by 4 bases, with 12 bases between the two germline ends. CDR3 length: 13 residues. DNA of the CDR3: TGTGCCAGTAGCCCGTGGGAGGCCACTGAAGCTTTCTTT. Amino acids: CASSPWEATEAFF. Full variable domain (outside the CDR3, taken from reference TRBV19 and TRBJ1-1): DGGITQSPKYLFRKEGQNVTLSCEQNLNHDAMYWYRQDPGQGLRLIYYSQIVNDFQKGDIAEGYSVSREKKESFPLTVTSAQKNPTAFYLCASSPWEATEAFFGQGTRLTVV.

This chain uses TRBV19 with TRBJ2-1; D tentatively fits TRBD1 or TRBD2 (5 bases each). Between the trimmed V and J ends, which lost 5 bases and 5 bases, there was a span of 16 bases. Germline lookup yields CDR1 LNHDA and CDR2 SQIVND (reference sequence). The CDR3 is 15 residues long. The CDR3 coding sequence is TGTGCCAGTAGTGCCACGGGGCCAGGCGACAATGAGCAGTTCTTC. Translated, it gives CASSATGPGDNEQFF.

This clonotype was seen only a few times. J is TRBJ2-1 and V is TRBV19; D possibly uses TRBD1 or TRBD2 (5 bases each). The ends were cut back, 1 base at V and 9 bases at J, with 10 bases in the middle. This CDR3 region has 13 residues. Per the germline V gene, CDR1 is LNHDA and CDR2 is SQIVND (reference sequence). CDR3 nucleotide sequence: TGTGCCAGTAGTATAGTGTCGGGGACTGAGCAGTTCTTC. This translates into CASSIVSGTEQFF.

This clonotype was detected ten times or more. The rearrangement links TRBV7-2 to TRBJ2-7, with D perhaps TRBD2 (6 bases). Trimming shortened V by 7 bases and J by 6 bases, and 13 bases separated the two germline ends. There are 12 residues in the CDR3. Germline-derived CDR1 and CDR2 are SGHTA and FQGNSA. This CDR3 is CASTKDGGEQYF. The CDR3 DNA is TGTGCCAGCACCAAAGACGGGGGCGAGCAGTACTTC.

This clonotype was counted at least ten times. The chain carries TRBV7-9 and TRBJ2-3, with 10 nucleotides matching TRBD1. The junction had 13 bases not matched to a gene; V was cut back by 2 bases and J by 14 bases. Germline values: CDR1 SEHNR, CDR2 FQNEAQ (reference sequence). The CDR3 sequence is 15 residues long. DNA of the CDR3: TGTGCCAGCAGCTTAAATACCCGGGACAGGGGTACGGGGTATTTT. It translates to CASSLNTRDRGTGYF.

This sequence joins TRBV30 and TRBJ1-2; 9 positions match TRBD1. The CDR3 runs 13 residues. The germline V gene encodes CDR1 GTSNPN and CDR2 SVGIG (reference sequence). Trimming removed 3 bases from V and 6 bases from J; junction bases left unmatched: 5. The CDR3 sequence is CAWRGQGRNGYTF. Here the CDR3 DNA reads TGTGCCTGGAGGGGACAGGGAAGAAATGGCTACACCTTC.

V and J are TRBV5-4 and TRBJ2-5, with D perhaps given as TRBD1 or TRBD2 (5 bases each). This CDR3 has 16 residues. Germline V lookup: CDR1 SGHNT, CDR2 YYREEE (reference sequence). V was shortened by 4 bases and J by 3 bases, with 19 bases between the two germline ends. In DNA, the CDR3 is TGTGCCAGCAGCCCGACACTATCCGGGACCAAAGAGACCCAGTACTTC. Residues: CASSPTLSGTKETQYF.

This clonotype was seen a few times. The V and J genes are TRBV12-3 or TRBV12-4 and TRBJ2-5; D remains ambiguous. The CDR3 has 12 amino acids. The germline V and J ends were trimmed by 2 bases and 5 bases, with 6 bases remaining between them. DNA for the CDR3: TGTGCCAGCAGTTTATTTGGGGAGACCCAGTACTTC. Its translation: CASSLFGETQYF.

The V gene is TRBV12-3 or TRBV12-4, the J gene TRBJ2-2; D remains unclear. The CDR3 loop spans 13 amino acids. Deletions cut 7 bases from V and 4 bases from J, with 10 bases between. For the CDR3, the DNA is TGTGCCAGCACCCTAGGGCCCACCGGGGAGCTGTTTTTT. Translated, it gives CASTLGPTGELFF.

Turning to this clonotype: The junction shows a germline mismatch at one end, possibly a read error. This chain joins TRBV5-1 and TRBJ1-1; 8 bases are a match to TRBD1. This CDR3 has 16 residues. Germline-derived CDR1 and CDR2 are SGHRS and YFSETQ. This chain's CDR3 is CATSLGDRGSYTEAFF. CDR3 in DNA: TGCGCCACCAGCTTGGGTGACAGGGGCAGTTATACTGAAGCTTTCTTT.

The chain has TRBV14 and TRBJ1-2; D call uncertain. Trimming took off 0 bases at V and 4 bases at J, with 9 bases between the two ends. Per germline, CDR1 SGHDN and CDR2 FVKESK. This CDR3 contains 14 residues. The CDR3: CASSQDVGGYGYTF. CDR3 DNA sequence: TGTGCCAGCAGCCAAGATGTAGGTGGCTATGGCTACACCTTC.

This clonotype was recorded many times. The rearrangement links TRBV15 to TRBJ1-5, with no clear D. Germline CDR1 is LNHNV and CDR2 is YYDKDF (reference sequence). V was pared by 0 bases and J by 0 bases, with 6 bases between. The CDR3 extends over 15 amino acids. Here the CDR3 reads CATSRERGSNQPQHF. The CDR3 nucleotides are TGTGCCACCAGCAGAGAACGGGGTAGCAATCAGCCCCAGCATTTT.

CDR3 residues: CAISEFGGRRSSGANVLTF. CDR3 bases: TGTGCCATCAGTGAGTTTGGGGGCAGACGCAGCTCTGGGGCCAACGTCCTGACTTTC. The gene calls are TRBV10-3 and TRBJ2-6; D possibly corresponds to TRBD1 (6 bases). Germline V lookup: CDR1 ENHRY, CDR2 SYGVKD. Trimming shortened V by 1 base and J by 0 bases, and 16 bases separated the two germline ends. The CDR3 runs 19 residues.